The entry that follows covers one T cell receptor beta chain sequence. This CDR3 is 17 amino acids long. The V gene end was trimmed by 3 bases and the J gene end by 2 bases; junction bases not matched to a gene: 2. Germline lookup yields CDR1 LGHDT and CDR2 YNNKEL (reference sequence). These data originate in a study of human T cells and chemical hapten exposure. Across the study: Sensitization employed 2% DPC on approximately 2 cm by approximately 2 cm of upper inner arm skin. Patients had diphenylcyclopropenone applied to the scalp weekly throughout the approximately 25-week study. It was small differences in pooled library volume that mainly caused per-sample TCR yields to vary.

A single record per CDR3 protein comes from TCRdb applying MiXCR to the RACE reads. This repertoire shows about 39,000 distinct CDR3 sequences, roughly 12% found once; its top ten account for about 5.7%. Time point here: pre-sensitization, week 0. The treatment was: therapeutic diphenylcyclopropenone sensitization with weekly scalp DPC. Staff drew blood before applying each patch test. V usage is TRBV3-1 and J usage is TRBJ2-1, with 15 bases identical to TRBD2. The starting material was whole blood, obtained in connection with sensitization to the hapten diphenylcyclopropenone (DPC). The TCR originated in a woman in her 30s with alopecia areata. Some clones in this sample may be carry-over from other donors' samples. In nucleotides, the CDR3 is TGTGCCAGCAGCCAGGGACTAGCGGGAGGAACCTACAATGAGCAGTTCTTC. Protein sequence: CASSQGLAGGTYNEQFF.